This T cell receptor (beta chain) was recorded in a study of T cell responses to AZD1222 COVID-19 vaccine. Study-wide findings and caveats: Donors, mostly white British, included more females; clonal diversity was possibly underestimated. Reportedly, nearly half the spike-specific TCRs target unmutated variant regions.

A note on this clone: Its antigen is unidentified.

CDR3 length: 14 amino acids. The V end was cut by 4 bases, the J end by 3 bases, with 11 bases between. The V gene's germline CDR1 is MGHRA and CDR2 YSYEKL. Assay used: immunoSEQ multiplex PCR; TCRdb lists only in-frame clones, some missing. Seen here are roughly 120,000 clones, about 85% observed once, and the top ten hold around 1.7%. The source is an adult in good health. The chain combines TRBV4-1 with TRBJ2-3, with no clear D. Sequenced here: peripheral blood, sampled on day 0 of AZD1222 vaccination. CDR3 loop: CASSPRVGTDTQYF. The CDR3 nucleotides read TGCGCCAGCAGCCCTAGAGTGGGTACAGATACGCAGTATTTT.